This T cell receptor beta chain was sequenced during a study of beta chain features in type 1 diabetes. A remark on this clone: Its antigen is currently unknown.

Every isolated RNA sample was fully reverse transcribed, so sequencing captured expressed TCRB transcripts. Stem cell-like memory T cell samples averaged approximately 940,000 reads. Clones were read by immunoSEQ multiplex PCR, and TCRdb kept only the in-frame ones, dropping some. Of tens of thousands of clones in the sample, approximately 60% are singletons; the top ten hold 0.25% to 0.35%. Study-wide points: Among all four CD4+ subsets, Type 1 diabetes patients had TCRB CDR3s that were moderately but significantly shorter.

The source material was stem cell memory CD4+ T cells from blood. The origin of this receptor is a woman aged 25 to 45 with type 1 diabetes.

The chain's CDR3 is CASSQVRGQETQYF. DNA for the CDR3: TGCGCCAGCAGCCAAGTAAGGGGACAAGAGACCCAGTACTTC. The chain links TRBV4-1 to TRBJ2-5; D is perhaps TRBD1 (5 bases). In germline, CDR1 is MGHRA, CDR2 YSYEKL. The CDR3 totals 14 residues. Trimming cost V 1 base and J 2 bases, with 8 bases left between them.